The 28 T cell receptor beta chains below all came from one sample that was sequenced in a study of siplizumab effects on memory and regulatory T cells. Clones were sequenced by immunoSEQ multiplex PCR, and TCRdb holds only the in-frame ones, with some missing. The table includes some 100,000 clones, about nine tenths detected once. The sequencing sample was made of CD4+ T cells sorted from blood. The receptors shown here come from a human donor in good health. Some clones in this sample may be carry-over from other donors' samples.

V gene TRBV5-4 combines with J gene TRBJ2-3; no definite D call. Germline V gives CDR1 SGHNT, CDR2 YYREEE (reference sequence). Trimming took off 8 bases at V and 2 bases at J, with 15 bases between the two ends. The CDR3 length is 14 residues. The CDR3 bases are TGTGCCAGTAGTACCGACGGAGTCACAGATACGCAGTATTTT. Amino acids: CASSTDGVTDTQYF.

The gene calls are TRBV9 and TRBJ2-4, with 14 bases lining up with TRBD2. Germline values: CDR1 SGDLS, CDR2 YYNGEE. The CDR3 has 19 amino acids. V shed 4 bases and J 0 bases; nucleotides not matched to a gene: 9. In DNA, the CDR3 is TGTGCCAGCAGCCCCCGAGGGGGACTAGCGGGAGTAGCCAAAAACATTCAGTACTTC. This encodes CASSPRGGLAGVAKNIQYF.

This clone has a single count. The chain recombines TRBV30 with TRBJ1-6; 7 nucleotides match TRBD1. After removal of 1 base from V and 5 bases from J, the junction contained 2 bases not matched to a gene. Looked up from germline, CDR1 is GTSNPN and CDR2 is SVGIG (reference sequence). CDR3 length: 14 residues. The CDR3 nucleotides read TGTGCCTGGAGTGAGGGGGCCGATAATTCACCCCTCCACTTT. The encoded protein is CAWSEGADNSPLHF. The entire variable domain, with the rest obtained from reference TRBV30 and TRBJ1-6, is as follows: SQTIHQWPATLVQPVGSPLSLECTVEGTSNPNLYWYRQAAGRGLQLLFYSVGIGQISSEVPQNLSASRPQDRQFILSSKKLLLSDSGFYLCAWSEGADNSPLHFGNGTRLTVT.

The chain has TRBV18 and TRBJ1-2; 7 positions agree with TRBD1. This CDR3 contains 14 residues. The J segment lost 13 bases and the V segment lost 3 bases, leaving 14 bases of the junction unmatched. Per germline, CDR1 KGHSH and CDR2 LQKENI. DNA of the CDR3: TGTGCCAGCTCACCGTCTTCGGGACAGAGGAAGCTCACCTTC. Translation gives CASSPSSGQRKLTF.

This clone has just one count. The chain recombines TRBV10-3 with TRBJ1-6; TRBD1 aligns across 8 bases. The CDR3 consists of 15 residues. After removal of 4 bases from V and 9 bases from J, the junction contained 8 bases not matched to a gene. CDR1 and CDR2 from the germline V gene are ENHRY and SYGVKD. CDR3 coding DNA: TGTGCCATCAGTGCGACGGACAGGGATGGTTCACCCCTCCACTTT. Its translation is CAISATDRDGSPLHF.

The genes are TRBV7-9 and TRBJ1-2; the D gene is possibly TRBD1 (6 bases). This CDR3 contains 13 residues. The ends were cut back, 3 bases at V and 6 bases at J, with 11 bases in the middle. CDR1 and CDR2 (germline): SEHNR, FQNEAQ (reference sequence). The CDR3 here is CASSFEQGNGYTF. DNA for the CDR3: TGTGCCAGCAGCTTCGAACAGGGAAATGGCTACACCTTC.

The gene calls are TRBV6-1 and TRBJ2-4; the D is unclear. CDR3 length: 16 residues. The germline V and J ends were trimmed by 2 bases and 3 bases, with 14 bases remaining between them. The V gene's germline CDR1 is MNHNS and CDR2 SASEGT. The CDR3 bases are TGTGCCAGCAGTGAAAGGTCTCCGGGTTTCAAAAACATTCAGTACTTC. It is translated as CASSERSPGFKNIQYF.

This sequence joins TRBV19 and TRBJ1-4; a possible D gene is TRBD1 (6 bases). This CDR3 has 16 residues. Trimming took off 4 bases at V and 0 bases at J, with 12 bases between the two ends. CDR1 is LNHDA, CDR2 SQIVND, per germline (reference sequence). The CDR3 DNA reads TGTGCCAGTAGTAGAAGACAGGATACAACTAATGAAAAACTGTTTTTT. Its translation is CASSRRQDTTNEKLFF. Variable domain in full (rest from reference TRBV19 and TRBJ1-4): DGGITQSPKYLFRKEGQNVTLSCEQNLNHDAMYWYRQDPGQGLRLIYYSQIVNDFQKGDIAEGYSVSREKKESFPLTVTSAQKNPTAFYLCASSRRQDTTNEKLFFGSGTQLSVL.

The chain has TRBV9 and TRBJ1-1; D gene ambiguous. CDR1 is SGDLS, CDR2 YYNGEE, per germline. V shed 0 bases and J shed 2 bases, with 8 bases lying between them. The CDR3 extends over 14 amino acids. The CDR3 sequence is CASSVAQSNTEAFF. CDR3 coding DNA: TGTGCCAGCAGCGTAGCACAGAGCAACACTGAAGCTTTCTTT.

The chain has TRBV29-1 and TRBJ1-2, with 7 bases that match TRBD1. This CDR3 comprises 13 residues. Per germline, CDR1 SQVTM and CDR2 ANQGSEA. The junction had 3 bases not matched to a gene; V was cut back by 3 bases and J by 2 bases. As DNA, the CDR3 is TGCAGCGTTGACCGGACAGGAAACTATGGCTACACCTTC. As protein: CSVDRTGNYGYTF.

CDR3 coding DNA: TGTGCCAGCAGCTTTACACAGGGGGCGGACACTGAAGCTTTCTTT. Amino acids: CASSFTQGADTEAFF. The V and J genes are TRBV5-6 and TRBJ1-1, with 9 bases fitting TRBD1. The CDR3 covers 15 residues. V trimming: 2 bases; J trimming: 3 bases; junction bases outside the gene matches: 5. Germline V lookup: CDR1 SGHDT, CDR2 YYEEEE.

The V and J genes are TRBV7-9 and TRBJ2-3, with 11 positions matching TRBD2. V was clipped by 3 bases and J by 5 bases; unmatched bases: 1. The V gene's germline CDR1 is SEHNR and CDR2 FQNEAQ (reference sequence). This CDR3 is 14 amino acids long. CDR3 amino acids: CASSFGLAGDTQYF. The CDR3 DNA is TGTGCCAGCAGCTTCGGACTAGCGGGAGATACGCAGTATTTT.

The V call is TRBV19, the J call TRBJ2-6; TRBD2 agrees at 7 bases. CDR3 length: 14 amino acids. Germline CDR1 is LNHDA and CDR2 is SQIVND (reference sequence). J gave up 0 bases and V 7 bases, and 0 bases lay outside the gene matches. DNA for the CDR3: TGTGCCAGTAAGCGGGGCTCTGGGGCCAACGTCCTGACTTTC. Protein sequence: CASKRGSGANVLTF.

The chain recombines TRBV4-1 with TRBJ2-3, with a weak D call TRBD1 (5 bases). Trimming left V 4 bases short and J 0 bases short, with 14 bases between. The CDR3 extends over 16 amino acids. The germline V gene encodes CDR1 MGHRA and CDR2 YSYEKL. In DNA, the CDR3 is TGCGCCAGCAGCCTCCTTGTCGACAGCAGCACAGATACGCAGTATTTT. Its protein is CASSLLVDSSTDTQYF.

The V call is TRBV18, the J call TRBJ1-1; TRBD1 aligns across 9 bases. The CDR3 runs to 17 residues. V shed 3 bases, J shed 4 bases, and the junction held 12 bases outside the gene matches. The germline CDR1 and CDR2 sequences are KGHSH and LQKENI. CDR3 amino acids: CASSPVVLGQGSTEAFF. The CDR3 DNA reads TGTGCCAGCTCACCCGTTGTATTAGGACAGGGGTCCACTGAAGCTTTCTTT.

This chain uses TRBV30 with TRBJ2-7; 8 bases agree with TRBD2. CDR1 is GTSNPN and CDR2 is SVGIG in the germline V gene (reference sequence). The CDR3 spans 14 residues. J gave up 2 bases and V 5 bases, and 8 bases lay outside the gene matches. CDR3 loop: CAWARREVTYEQYF. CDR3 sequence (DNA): TGTGCCTGGGCCCGGCGGGAGGTAACCTACGAGCAGTACTTC.

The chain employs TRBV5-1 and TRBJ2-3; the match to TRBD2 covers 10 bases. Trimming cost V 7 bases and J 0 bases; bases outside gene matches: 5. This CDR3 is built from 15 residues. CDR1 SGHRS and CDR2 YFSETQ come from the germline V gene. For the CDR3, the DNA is TGCGCCAGCCTAGCGGGAGACTACAGCACAGATACGCAGTATTTT. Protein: CASLAGDYSTDTQYF.

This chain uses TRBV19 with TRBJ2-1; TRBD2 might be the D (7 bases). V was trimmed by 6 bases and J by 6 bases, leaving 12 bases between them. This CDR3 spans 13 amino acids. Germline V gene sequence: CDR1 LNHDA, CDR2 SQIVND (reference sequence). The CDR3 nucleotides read TGTGCCAGTAGCCAGGGGAGGGGCAATGAGCAGTTCTTC. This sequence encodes CASSQGRGNEQFF.

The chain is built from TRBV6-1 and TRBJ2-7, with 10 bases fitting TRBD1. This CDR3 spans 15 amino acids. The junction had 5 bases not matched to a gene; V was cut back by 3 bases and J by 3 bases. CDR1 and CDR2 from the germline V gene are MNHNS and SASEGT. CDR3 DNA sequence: TGTGCCAGCAGTGAGAAGTGGGACAGGGGCTACGAGCAGTACTTC. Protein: CASSEKWDRGYEQYF.

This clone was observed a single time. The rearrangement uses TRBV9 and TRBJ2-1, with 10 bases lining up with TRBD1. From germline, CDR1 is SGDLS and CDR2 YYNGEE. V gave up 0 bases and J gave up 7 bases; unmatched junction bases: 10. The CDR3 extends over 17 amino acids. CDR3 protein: CASSVGLVDRGGNEQFF. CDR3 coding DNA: TGTGCCAGCAGCGTAGGATTAGTGGACAGGGGGGGTAATGAGCAGTTCTTC.

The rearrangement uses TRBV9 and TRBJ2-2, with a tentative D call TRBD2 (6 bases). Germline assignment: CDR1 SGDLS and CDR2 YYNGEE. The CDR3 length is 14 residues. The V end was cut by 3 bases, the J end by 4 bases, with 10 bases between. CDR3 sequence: CASSDRRATGELFF. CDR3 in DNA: TGTGCCAGCAGCGACAGGAGGGCCACCGGGGAGCTGTTTTTT. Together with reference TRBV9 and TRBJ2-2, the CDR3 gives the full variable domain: DSGVTQTPKHLITATGQRVTLRCSPRSGDLSVYWYQQSLDQGLQFLIQYYNGEERAKGNILERFSAQQFPDLHSELNLSSLELGDSALYFCASSDRRATGELFFGEGSRLTVL.

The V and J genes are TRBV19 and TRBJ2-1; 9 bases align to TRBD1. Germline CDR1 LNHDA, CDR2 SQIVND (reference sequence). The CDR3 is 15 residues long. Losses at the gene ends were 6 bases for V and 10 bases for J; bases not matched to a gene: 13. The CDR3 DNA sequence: TGTGCCAGTAGAAGACAGGGGGAGGGGGCAAGCGAGCAGTTCTTC. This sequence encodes CASRRQGEGASEQFF.

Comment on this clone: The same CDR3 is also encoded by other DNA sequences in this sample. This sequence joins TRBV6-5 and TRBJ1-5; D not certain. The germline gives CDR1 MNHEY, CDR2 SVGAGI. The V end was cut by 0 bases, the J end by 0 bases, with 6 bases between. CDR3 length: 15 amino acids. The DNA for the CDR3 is TGTGCCAGCAGTTACTCAGGGAATAGCAATCAGCCCCAGCATTTT. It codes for CASSYSGNSNQPQHF.

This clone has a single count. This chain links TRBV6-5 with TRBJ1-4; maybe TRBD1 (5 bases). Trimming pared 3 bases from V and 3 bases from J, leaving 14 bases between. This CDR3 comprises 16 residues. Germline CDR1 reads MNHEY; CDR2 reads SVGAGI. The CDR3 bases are TGTGCCAGCAGTTATGCAGGGTATCGAGCTAATGAAAAACTGTTTTTT. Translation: CASSYAGYRANEKLFF.

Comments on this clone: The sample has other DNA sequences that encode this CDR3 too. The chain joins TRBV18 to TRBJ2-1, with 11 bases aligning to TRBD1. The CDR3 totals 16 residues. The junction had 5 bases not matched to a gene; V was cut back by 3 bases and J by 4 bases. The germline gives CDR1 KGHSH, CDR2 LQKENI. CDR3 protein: CASSPSGTGGYNEQFF. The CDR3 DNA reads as TGTGCCAGCTCACCCTCCGGGACAGGGGGTTACAATGAGCAGTTCTTC. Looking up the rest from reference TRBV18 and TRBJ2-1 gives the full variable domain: NAGVMQNPRHLVRRRGQEARLRCSPMKGHSHVYWYRQLPEEGLKFMVYLQKENIIDESGMPKERFSAEFPKEGPSILRIQQVVRGDSAAYFCASSPSGTGGYNEQFFGPGTRLTVL.

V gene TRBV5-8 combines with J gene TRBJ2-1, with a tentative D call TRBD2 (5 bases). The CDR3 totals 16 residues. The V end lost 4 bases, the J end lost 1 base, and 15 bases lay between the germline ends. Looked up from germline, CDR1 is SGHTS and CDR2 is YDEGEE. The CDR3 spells CASSPMDLSSYNEQFF. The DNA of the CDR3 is TGTGCCAGCAGCCCAATGGACTTATCTTCCTACAATGAGCAGTTCTTC.

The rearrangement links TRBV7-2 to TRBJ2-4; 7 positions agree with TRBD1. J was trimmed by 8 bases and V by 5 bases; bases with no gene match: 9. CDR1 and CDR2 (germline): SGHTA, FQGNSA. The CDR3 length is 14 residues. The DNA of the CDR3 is TGTGCCAGCAGCCCGCGACAGGGTAGTGACATTCAGTACTTC. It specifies CASSPRQGSDIQYF.

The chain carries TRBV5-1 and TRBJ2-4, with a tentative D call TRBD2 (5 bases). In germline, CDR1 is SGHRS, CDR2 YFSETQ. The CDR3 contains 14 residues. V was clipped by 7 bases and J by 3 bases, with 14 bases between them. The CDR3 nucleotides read TGCGCCAGCTCCCCAGGAGGAAACAAAAACATTCAGTACTTC. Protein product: CASSPGGNKNIQYF.